These T cell receptor beta chains were read from a single sample in a study of T-cell reconstitution after alpha-beta-depleted transplantation in children. TCRdb recomputed calls from the PCR reads with MiXCR, one row per CDR3 protein. Of 200,000 to 250,000 distinct CDR3 sequences in the sample, about 9.5% were seen once. The sequencing used PBMCs from the stem cell graft donor, collected from the stem cell graft. The receptors were sampled from a human donor who donated a stem cell graft to a child with acute lymphoblastic leukemia. Each CDR3 is given with its conserved first and last residue. Each record gives: J gene, V gene, clone size, D gene, CDR3 DNA, CDR3 protein. The D gene is left open where the match is weak. Not all rows give a size; the values are once, few, many and, for expanded clones, a class.

J gene: TRBJ1-2; V gene: TRBV9; clone size: .; D gene: .; CDR3 DNA: TGTGCCAGCAGCGGAGGGAGTGGGGATGGCTACACCTTC; CDR3 protein: CASSGGSGDGYTF
J gene: TRBJ2-1; V gene: TRBV7-6; clone size: many; D gene: TRBD2; CDR3 DNA: TGTGCCAGCACTCTAACGGGAGGGGAGCAGTTCTTC; CDR3 protein: CASTLTGGEQFF
J gene: TRBJ2-3; V gene: TRBV27; clone size: many; D gene: .; CDR3 DNA: TGTGCCAGCAGTTTCTGGCAGGGAACAGATACGCAGTATTTT; CDR3 protein: CASSFWQGTDTQYF
J gene: TRBJ1-5; V gene: TRBV3-1; clone size: many; D gene: .; CDR3 DNA: TGTGCCAGCAGCCAATCGGGGCGAAATCAGCCCCAGCATTTT; CDR3 protein: CASSQSGRNQPQHF
J gene: TRBJ2-3; V gene: TRBV9; clone size: many; D gene: .; CDR3 DNA: TGTGCCAGCAGCGTAGATGGCGGGAGCACAGATACGCAGTATTTT; CDR3 protein: CASSVDGGSTDTQYF
J gene: TRBJ2-5; V gene: TRBV20-1; clone size: few; D gene: .; CDR3 DNA: TGCAGTGCTCCGAGGCCGGGGGCCGCCTTAATCGAGACCCAGTACTTC; CDR3 protein: CSAPRPGAALIETQYF
J gene: TRBJ2-3; V gene: TRBV7-2; clone size: few; D gene: .; CDR3 DNA: TGTGCCAGCAGCTTAAGGGTTCCAGATACGCAGTATTTT; CDR3 protein: CASSLRVPDTQYF
J gene: TRBJ2-7; V gene: TRBV7-8; clone size: .; D gene: TRBD2; CDR3 DNA: TGTGCCAGCAGCTTAAGCCTAGCGGGGGCGGGCGAGCAGTACTTC; CDR3 protein: CASSLSLAGAGEQYF
J gene: TRBJ1-1; V gene: TRBV5-5; clone size: few; D gene: .; CDR3 DNA: TGTGCCAGCAGCTTAATACAGGGTGCTGAAGCTTTCTTT; CDR3 protein: CASSLIQGAEAFF
J gene: TRBJ2-1; V gene: TRBV11-2; clone size: .; D gene: TRBD2; CDR3 DNA: TGTGCCAGCAGCCGAGGGACTAGCGGGGGAACCTACGACAATGAGCAGTTCTTC; CDR3 protein: CASSRGTSGGTYDNEQFF